The 32 T cell receptor beta chains reported below all come from one sample, sequenced in a study of shared clonotypes between healthy human individuals. Naive CD8 cells comprised CD45RO-negative, CCR7-positively selected cells, excluding terminally differentiated effector memory CD45RA+ cells. Clones were read by immunoSEQ multiplex PCR, and TCRdb kept only the in-frame ones, dropping some. Found here are some 2,100,000 clones, about 93% of them singletons; the top ten hold roughly 1.7%. The sequencing input was naive CD8+ T cells from PBMCs. The receptors here all came from a man between 18 and 29 years old in good health. Some clones in this sample may be carry-over from other donors' samples.

This chain connects TRBV11-2 to TRBJ2-1; 7 bases are a match to TRBD2. CDR1 and CDR2 from the germline V gene are SGHAT and FQNNGV. The CDR3 consists of 16 residues. V lost 0 bases to trimming and J lost 4 bases; unmatched junction nucleotides: 6. CDR3 protein: CASSLELREPYNEQFF. The CDR3, as DNA: TGTGCCAGCAGCTTAGAGTTGCGGGAGCCTTACAATGAGCAGTTCTTC. Complete variable domain (other parts from reference TRBV11-2 and TRBJ2-1): EAGVAQSPRYKIIEKRQSVAFWCNPISGHATLYWYQQILGQGPKLLIQFQNNGVVDDSQLPKDRFSAERLKGVDSTLKIQPAKLEDSAVYLCASSLELREPYNEQFFGPGTRLTVL.

About this clone: The same CDR3 can be traced to other DNA sequences in this sample. The CDR3 DNA reads TGCGCCAGCAGCTTGGGAGTTTCTAGCACAGATACGCAGTATTTT. Its protein is CASSLGVSSTDTQYF. This rearrangement joins TRBV5-1 to TRBJ2-3; no clear D gene. CDR3 length equals 15 residues. The germline V gene has CDR1 SGHRS and CDR2 YFSETQ. V was cut by 0 bases and J by 0 bases, with 8 bases left in between.

The V and J genes are TRBV19 and TRBJ2-2, with a tentative D call TRBD2 (7 bases). Germline assignment: CDR1 LNHDA and CDR2 SQIVND (reference sequence). The CDR3 is made up of 15 amino acids. V was cut by 7 bases and J by 3 bases, with 15 bases left in between. The CDR3 bases are TGTGCCAGTATGACGGGGGGCTACCACACCGGGGAGCTGTTTTTT. Residues: CASMTGGYHTGELFF.

J is TRBJ2-1 and V is TRBV7-9, with 10 bases matching TRBD2. Trimming at V came to 6 bases and at J to 3 bases, leaving 2 bases not matched to a gene. The CDR3 loop spans 14 amino acids. Germline V gene lookup returns CDR1 SEHNR and CDR2 FQNEAQ (reference sequence). CDR3 sequence (DNA): TGTGCCAGCAGACGGACTAGCGGCTACAATGAGCAGTTCTTC. This codes for CASRRTSGYNEQFF.

V usage is TRBV15 and J usage is TRBJ1-2; a weak D match, TRBD1 (6 bases). CDR1 and CDR2 (germline): LNHNV, YYDKDF (reference sequence). The length of the CDR3 is 14 residues. V was trimmed by 1 base and J by 10 bases, leaving 16 bases between them. The CDR3 coding sequence is TGTGCCACCAGCAGAGCAGGGAGGGGGGTCCACTACACCTTC. Translating gives CATSRAGRGVHYTF. The whole variable domain, filled in from reference TRBV15 and TRBJ1-2, reads DAMVIQNPRYQVTQFGKPVTLSCSQTLNHNVMYWYQQKSSQAPKLLFHYYDKDFNNEADTPDNFQSRRPNTSFCFLDIRSPGLGDTAMYLCATSRAGRGVHYTFGSGTRLTVV.

The sample holds one count of this clone. V gene TRBV28 combines with J gene TRBJ2-7; D might be TRBD2 (6 bases). V shed 5 bases and J shed 3 bases, with 17 bases lying between them. The CDR3 has 15 residues. Per the germline V gene, CDR1 is MDHEN and CDR2 is SYDVKM. The CDR3 nucleotides are TGTGCCAGCAGTCCCGAGGTGGGACTCTTCTACGAGCAGTACTTC. Amino acids: CASSPEVGLFYEQYF.

V is TRBV5-1 and J is TRBJ2-7; 7 bases are a match to TRBD1. Trimming removed 2 bases from V and 4 bases from J; junction bases left unmatched: 9. Germline V CDR1 and CDR2: SGHRS, YFSETQ. The CDR3 totals 15 residues. In nucleotides, the CDR3 is TGCGCCAGCAGCTTATTCCGGGACAGCCTTTACGAGCAGTACTTC. Protein sequence: CASSLFRDSLYEQYF.

This clone was observed a few times. Other DNA sequences in the sample encode the same CDR3. The CDR3 DNA reads as TGTGCCAGCAGCGTGGAGGACTCTGGAAACACCATATATTTT. Its protein is CASSVEDSGNTIYF. The chain is built from TRBV9 and TRBJ1-3; no firm D call. The CDR3 has 14 residues. Germline CDR1 SGDLS, CDR2 YYNGEE. V shed 2 bases and J shed 0 bases, with 6 bases lying between them.

J is TRBJ2-4 and V is TRBV27, with D hard to call. The length of the CDR3 is 13 residues. Germline-derived CDR1 and CDR2 are MNHEY and SMNVEV (reference sequence). V was shortened by 5 bases and J by 6 bases, with 11 bases between the two germline ends. CDR3 DNA: TGTGCCAGCAGTGACCTGTCGGGAAACATTCAGTACTTC. Its translation is CASSDLSGNIQYF.

The V and J genes are TRBV4-1 and TRBJ2-7, with 8 bases identical to TRBD1. The V gene end was trimmed by 0 bases and the J gene end by 2 bases; junction bases not matched to a gene: 9. This CDR3 is 17 amino acids long. The V gene's germline CDR1 is MGHRA and CDR2 YSYEKL. CDR3 residues: CASSQDTETGVTYEQYF. CDR3 in DNA: TGCGCCAGCAGCCAAGATACTGAGACAGGGGTTACCTACGAGCAGTACTTC.

The J gene is TRBJ2-5, the V gene TRBV28, with D possibly matching TRBD2 (6 bases). Germline V gene lookup returns CDR1 MDHEN and CDR2 SYDVKM. The CDR3 extends over 14 amino acids. V was clipped by 6 bases and J by 0 bases, with 11 bases between them. The CDR3 loop reads CASSGGKYQETQYF. The CDR3 bases are TGTGCCAGCAGCGGAGGGAAGTACCAAGAGACCCAGTACTTC.

V gene TRBV11-2 combines with J gene TRBJ2-7, with D uncertain. This CDR3 spans 15 amino acids. Germline CDR1 is SGHAT and CDR2 is FQNNGV. V lost 0 bases, J lost 4 bases, and 13 bases lay in between. CDR3 residues: CASSLEPAEAYEQYF. The CDR3 DNA follows: TGTGCCAGCAGCTTAGAACCTGCAGAAGCGTACGAGCAGTACTTC.

The genes are TRBV4-1 and TRBJ2-7; TRBD1 matches 7 bases. V was clipped by 0 bases and J by 3 bases; unmatched bases: 5. The CDR3 covers 15 residues. CDR1 is MGHRA, CDR2 YSYEKL, per germline. Here the CDR3 reads CASSQDKGAGYEQYF. CDR3 DNA sequence: TGCGCCAGCAGCCAAGATAAGGGGGCGGGCTACGAGCAGTACTTC.

The gene calls are TRBV27 and TRBJ2-7, with 9 bases fitting TRBD1. The germline V gene encodes CDR1 MNHEY and CDR2 SMNVEV (reference sequence). This CDR3 is built from 16 residues. V lost 3 bases and J lost 4; bases outside the gene matches: 10. In nucleotides, the CDR3 is TGTGCCAGCAGTTTCCCCCCCGGGACAGGGCCATACGAGCAGTACTTC. This encodes CASSFPPGTGPYEQYF.

The CDR3 loop is CSAQAALVSSYNEQFF. The CDR3 DNA reads TGCAGCGCACAGGCAGCGCTCGTTAGCTCCTACAATGAGCAGTTCTTC. The V call is TRBV29-1, the J call TRBJ2-1, with a weak D call TRBD1 (5 bases). Germline CDR1 is SQVTM and CDR2 is ANQGSEA. Deletions cut 7 bases from V and 0 bases from J, with 19 bases between. CDR3 size: 16 residues.

This chain connects TRBV28 to TRBJ2-7; TRBD1 might be the D (6 bases). The CDR3 is 14 residues long. Germline V gene lookup returns CDR1 MDHEN and CDR2 SYDVKM. V was cut by 6 bases and J by 6 bases, with 18 bases left in between. This CDR3 reads CASRETGSGTEQYF. CDR3 nucleotides: TGTGCCAGCAGGGAAACAGGGTCAGGAACCGAGCAGTACTTC. Looking up the rest from reference TRBV28 and TRBJ2-7 gives the full variable domain: DVKVTQSSRYLVKRTGEKVFLECVQDMDHENMFWYRQDPGLGLRLIYFSYDVKMKEKGDIPEGYSVSREKKERFSLILESASTNQTSMYLCASRETGSGTEQYFGPGTRLTVT.

This sequence joins TRBV5-1 and TRBJ2-1; a possible D gene is TRBD2 (5 bases). The CDR3 loop spans 15 amino acids. Trimming removed 3 bases at V and 0 bases at J, with 10 bases between. Germline values: CDR1 SGHRS, CDR2 YFSETQ. The CDR3 loop reads CASSSGDSSYNEQFF. CDR3 nucleotide sequence: TGCGCCAGCAGCTCCGGGGATAGCTCCTACAATGAGCAGTTCTTC.

The chain carries TRBV28 and TRBJ2-3; no reliable D call. Germline V gene data show CDR1 as MDHEN and CDR2 as SYDVKM. The CDR3 loop spans 12 amino acids. V was trimmed by 3 bases and J by 4 bases, leaving 5 bases between them. CDR3 region: CASSFVSDTQYF. The CDR3 DNA sequence: TGTGCCAGCAGTTTTGTATCAGATACGCAGTATTTT.

The chain joins TRBV19 to TRBJ1-5; D possibly corresponds to TRBD1 (5 bases). The V gene's germline CDR1 is LNHDA and CDR2 SQIVND (reference sequence). This CDR3 spans 16 amino acids. V shed 6 bases and J shed 4 bases, with 19 bases lying between them. CDR3 in DNA: TGTGCCAGTAGAAGTCTAGACAGTTGGCGGAATCAGCCCCAGCATTTT. This codes for CASRSLDSWRNQPQHF.

Here the CDR3 reads CASSPGGENAEAFF. The CDR3 nucleotides are TGTGCCAGCAGCCCCGGGGGCGAGAACGCCGAAGCTTTCTTT. The V and J genes are TRBV7-9 and TRBJ1-1; possibly TRBD1 for D (6 bases). There are 14 residues in the CDR3. V was clipped by 5 bases and J by 8 bases, with 18 bases between them. The germline V gene encodes CDR1 SEHNR and CDR2 FQNEAQ (reference sequence).

The chain is built from TRBV29-1 and TRBJ2-2; the D is unclear. CDR1 is SQVTM and CDR2 is ANQGSEA in the germline V gene. With 7 bases removed from V and 7 bases from J, the gap between germline ends came to 16 bases. There are 13 residues in the CDR3. CDR3 nucleotide sequence: TGCAGCGCCCCGGGCAGGCGTGTCGGGGAGCTGTTTTTT. The encoded protein is CSAPGRRVGELFF.

This CDR3 is CASNLEGGNPFSYEQYF. CDR3 sequence (DNA): TGTGCCAGCAACTTAGAGGGGGGGAATCCTTTTTCCTACGAGCAGTACTTC. The chain combines TRBV25-1 with TRBJ2-7; a possible D gene is TRBD2 (7 bases). Trimming removed 7 bases from V and 1 base from J, with 23 bases in between. Germline V gene sequence: CDR1 MGHDK, CDR2 SYGVNS. CDR3 length: 17 amino acids.

This chain links TRBV4-3 with TRBJ2-1; TRBD2 might be the D (5 bases). CDR3 length: 14 amino acids. V was trimmed by 0 bases and J by 8 bases, leaving 11 bases between them. The germline V gene encodes CDR1 LGHNA and CDR2 YSLEER. The CDR3 nucleotides read TGCGCCAGCAGCCAAGAGAGGACTTTCGATGAGCAGTTCTTC. This encodes CASSQERTFDEQFF.

The chain is built from TRBV5-6 and TRBJ1-2; 7 bases match TRBD1. The germline gives CDR1 SGHDT, CDR2 YYEEEE. Unmatched junction bases numbered 10, after V lost 4 bases and J lost 4 bases. This CDR3 has 15 residues. CDR3 protein: CASSPRGARAYGYTF. The CDR3 DNA sequence: TGTGCCAGCAGCCCCAGGGGGGCGCGGGCCTATGGCTACACCTTC.

The rearrangement joins TRBV28 to TRBJ1-5, with D possibly being TRBD1 (6 bases). The CDR3 consists of 14 residues. Trimming took off 2 bases at V and 3 bases at J, with 8 bases between the two ends. Germline V CDR1 and CDR2: MDHEN, SYDVKM. Here the CDR3 reads CASSLGGFNQPQHF. The CDR3 DNA reads TGTGCCAGCAGTTTAGGGGGCTTCAATCAGCCCCAGCATTTT.

V usage is TRBV11-1 and J usage is TRBJ1-2; weak D call: TRBD1 (5 bases). The CDR3 contains 13 residues. V gave up 3 bases and J gave up 7 bases, with 12 bases separating them. Germline CDR1 SGHAT, CDR2 FQDESV (reference sequence). The CDR3: CASSFGTVGGYTF. The CDR3 nucleotides are TGTGCCAGCAGCTTTGGGACCGTAGGTGGCTACACCTTC.

The chain recombines TRBV7-9 with TRBJ1-2, with no clear D. Trimming removed 5 bases at V and 1 base at J, with 14 bases between. The V gene's germline CDR1 is SEHNR and CDR2 FQNEAQ (reference sequence). This CDR3 spans 15 amino acids. CDR3 amino acids: CASSPEAQVNYGYTF. The CDR3 nucleotides read TGTGCCAGCAGCCCAGAGGCGCAGGTTAACTATGGCTACACCTTC.

CDR3 nucleotide sequence: TGTGCCAGCAGCCCGAACGGGGGACAGGTAAACTATGGCTACACCTTC. Translated, it gives CASSPNGGQVNYGYTF. The V gene is TRBV21-1, the J gene TRBJ1-2; the table assigns TRBD1, which was not confirmed against the DNA. TRBV21-1 is designated a pseudogene. The CDR3 consists of 16 residues.

This clone was counted a single time. The chain links TRBV29-1 to TRBJ1-2; TRBD1 agrees at 7 bases. The trim removed 7 bases at V and 4 bases at J, leaving 12 bases unmatched. The V gene's germline CDR1 is SQVTM and CDR2 ANQGSEA. The CDR3 length is 14 residues. The CDR3 loop is CSARETGDGYGYTF. The CDR3 region has the DNA TGCAGCGCTCGGGAAACAGGGGATGGCTATGGCTACACCTTC.

This clone was counted between two and nine times. V gene TRBV7-9 combines with J gene TRBJ1-5, with D unresolved. CDR1 and CDR2 (germline): SEHNR, FQNEAQ (reference sequence). The length of the CDR3 is 12 residues. V lost 3 bases to trimming and J lost 5 bases, with 5 bases between them. This chain's CDR3 is CASSFPYQPQHF. The CDR3 coding sequence is TGTGCCAGCAGCTTCCCTTATCAGCCCCAGCATTTT.

The chain joins TRBV28 to TRBJ1-5; tentatively, D is TRBD1 (5 bases). The germline V gene encodes CDR1 MDHEN and CDR2 SYDVKM. Trimming pared 5 bases from V and 1 base from J, leaving 15 bases between. CDR3 length: 16 amino acids. The CDR3 DNA is TGTGCCAGCAGTCCCCCCTTCGCAGGGAGCAATCAGCCCCAGCATTTT. Its translation is CASSPPFAGSNQPQHF. Looking up the rest from reference TRBV28 and TRBJ1-5 gives the full variable domain: DVKVTQSSRYLVKRTGEKVFLECVQDMDHENMFWYRQDPGLGLRLIYFSYDVKMKEKGDIPEGYSVSREKKERFSLILESASTNQTSMYLCASSPPFAGSNQPQHFGDGTRLSIL.

In this sample, this clone turned up once. The rearrangement links TRBV5-8 to TRBJ2-6; no firm D call. The CDR3 covers 16 residues. Germline CDR1 reads SGHTS; CDR2 reads YDEGEE. Trimming stripped 0 bases from V and 0 bases from J, with 7 bases between. The CDR3 loop reads CASSLVSLSGANVLTF. The CDR3 region has the DNA TGTGCCAGCAGCTTGGTATCCCTCTCTGGGGCCAACGTCCTGACTTTC.